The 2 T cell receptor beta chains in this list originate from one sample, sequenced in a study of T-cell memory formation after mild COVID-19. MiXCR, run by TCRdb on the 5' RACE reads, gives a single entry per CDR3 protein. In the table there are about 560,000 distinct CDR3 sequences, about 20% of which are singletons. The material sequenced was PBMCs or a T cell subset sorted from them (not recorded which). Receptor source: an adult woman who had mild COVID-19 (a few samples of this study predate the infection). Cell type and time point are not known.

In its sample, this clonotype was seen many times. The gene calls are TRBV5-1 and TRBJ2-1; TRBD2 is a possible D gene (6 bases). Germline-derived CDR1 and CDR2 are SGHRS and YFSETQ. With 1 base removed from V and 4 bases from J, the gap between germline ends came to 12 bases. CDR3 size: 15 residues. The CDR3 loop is CASSLISGTYNEQFF. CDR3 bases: TGCGCCAGCAGCTTGATTAGCGGCACGTACAATGAGCAGTTCTTC.

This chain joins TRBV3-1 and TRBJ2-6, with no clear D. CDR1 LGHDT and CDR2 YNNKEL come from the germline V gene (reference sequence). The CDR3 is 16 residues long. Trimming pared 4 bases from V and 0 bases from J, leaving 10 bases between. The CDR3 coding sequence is TGTGCCAGCAGCCGGTTGTCCTCCTCTGGGGCCAACGTCCTGACTTTC. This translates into CASSRLSSSGANVLTF.